One sample yielded the 23 T cell receptor beta chains listed below, sequenced in a study of patients and donors after allogeneic stem cell transplantation. TCRdb re-analysed the RT-PCR reads in MiXCR, keeping a single row per CDR3 protein. The table shows more than 75,000 distinct CDR3 sequences, with approximately 5.2% occurring only once. Sequencing was carried out using blood, either unsorted or a sorted T cell fraction (not recorded which). The receptors come from a human donor who was either an allogeneic HSCT recipient or a stem cell or donor lymphocyte infusion donor (not recorded which). It is not recorded whose cells these are; they may come from a transplant donor.

The table lists this clonotype with a few counts. The gene calls are TRBV18 and TRBJ1-2; 7 positions agree with TRBD1. Germline assignment: CDR1 KGHSH and CDR2 LQKENI. The CDR3 covers 16 residues. Germline trimming cut 0 bases from V and 4 bases from J; bases unmatched to any gene: 8. The CDR3 DNA sequence: TGTGCCAGCTCACCACCCGGAACAGGGGACTTCTATGGCTACACCTTC. Its translation is CASSPPGTGDFYGYTF. Together with reference TRBV18 and TRBJ1-2, the CDR3 gives the full variable domain: NAGVMQNPRHLVRRRGQEARLRCSPMKGHSHVYWYRQLPEEGLKFMVYLQKENIIDESGMPKERFSAEFPKEGPSILRIQQVVRGDSAAYFCASSPPGTGDFYGYTFGSGTRLTVV.

The rearrangement joins TRBV6-5 to TRBJ1-1; D may be TRBD1 (6 bases). Germline CDR1 is MNHEY and CDR2 is SVGAGI. Between the trimmed V and J ends, which lost 4 bases and 7 bases, there was a span of 19 bases. CDR3 size: 15 residues. The CDR3 loop reads CASSSPGVGRIEAFF. The CDR3 DNA sequence: TGTGCCAGCAGTTCGCCAGGGGTCGGCCGAATTGAAGCTTTCTTT.

This clonotype qualifies as medium-sized (0.01 to 0.1%). This chain links TRBV7-8 with TRBJ2-3, with D perhaps given as TRBD1 or TRBD2 (6 bases each). The V and J ends lost 7 bases and 3 bases respectively, with 17 bases between them. The germline CDR1 and CDR2 sequences are SGHVS and FQNEAQ. The CDR3 runs to 15 residues. This CDR3 reads CASIGSGDITDTQYF. The CDR3 DNA sequence: TGTGCCAGCATCGGCTCGGGGGACATAACAGATACGCAGTATTTT.

This clonotype was observed many times. V gene TRBV29-1 combines with J gene TRBJ2-1, with 8 positions matching TRBD1. In germline, CDR1 is SQVTM, CDR2 ANQGSEA. The CDR3 extends over 14 amino acids. V shed 6 bases and J 4 bases; nucleotides not matched to a gene: 8. In DNA, the CDR3 is TGCAGCGTCGCCGAGGACAGGGTATACAATGAGCAGTTCTTC. This encodes CSVAEDRVYNEQFF.

There are many counts of this clonotype. The rearrangement links TRBV9 to TRBJ2-5, with 11 bases identical to TRBD2. Germline values: CDR1 SGDLS, CDR2 YYNGEE. Trimming cost V 4 bases and J 7 bases; bases outside gene matches: 12. The CDR3 is 16 residues long. The CDR3 coding sequence is TGTGCCAGCAGCCCAGGGACTAGCGGAACCCAGGTGACCCAGTACTTC. Protein: CASSPGTSGTQVTQYF. Using reference TRBV9 and TRBJ2-5 for the parts outside the CDR3, the full variable domain is DSGVTQTPKHLITATGQRVTLRCSPRSGDLSVYWYQQSLDQGLQFLIQYYNGEERAKGNILERFSAQQFPDLHSELNLSSLELGDSALYFCASSPGTSGTQVTQYFGPGTRLLVL.

The chain combines TRBV5-1 with TRBJ2-1, with 11 bases matching TRBD2. CDR3 length: 16 residues. The V and J ends lost 4 bases and 5 bases, in that order; junction bases with no gene match: 8. Looked up from germline, CDR1 is SGHRS and CDR2 is YFSETQ. The CDR3, as DNA: TGCGCCAGCAGCCCCGCCCTAGCGGGAGGCCACAATGAGCAGTTCTTC. This translates into CASSPALAGGHNEQFF.

At least ten counts were recorded for this clonotype. This chain joins TRBV5-1 and TRBJ2-1, with 8 bases lining up with TRBD2. V was pared by 4 bases and J by 2 bases, with 5 bases of the junction left unmatched. The germline gives CDR1 SGHRS, CDR2 YFSETQ. The CDR3 spans 15 residues. CDR3: CASSPTAGAYNEQFF. CDR3 nucleotides: TGCGCCAGCAGCCCCACAGCGGGGGCCTACAATGAGCAGTTCTTC.

This clonotype was counted ten times or more. The gene calls are TRBV18 and TRBJ2-5, with 11 bases identical to TRBD2. The CDR3 spans 16 residues. Losses at the gene ends were 6 bases for V and 3 bases for J; bases not matched to a gene: 9. CDR1 and CDR2 from the germline V gene are KGHSH and LQKENI. The CDR3 DNA sequence: TGTGCCAGCTCGGCAGCCGGGACTAGCGGTAAAGAGACCCAGTACTTC. Amino acid sequence: CASSAAGTSGKETQYF.

This clonotype was observed many times. The CDR3 region is CAISGGQGDSGANVLTF. CDR3 bases: TGTGCCATCAGTGGCGGGCAGGGGGACTCTGGGGCCAACGTCCTGACTTTC. This chain joins TRBV10-3 and TRBJ2-6; 7 nucleotides line up with TRBD1. Germline CDR1 is ENHRY and CDR2 is SYGVKD. The CDR3 totals 17 residues. V lost 4 bases and J lost 0; bases outside the gene matches: 6.

In its sample, this clonotype was seen many times. The CDR3 protein is CASSATSGGFDTQYF. Written as DNA, the CDR3 is TGTGCCAGCAGCGCCACTAGCGGGGGTTTTGATACGCAGTATTTT. The chain recombines TRBV9 with TRBJ2-3, with 11 bases lining up with TRBD2. J gave up 6 bases and V 3 bases, and 6 bases lay outside the gene matches. CDR3 length: 15 amino acids. CDR1 and CDR2 from the germline V gene are SGDLS and YYNGEE.

This clonotype turned up a few times. The junction departs from germline at one end; a sequencing error may be responsible. The chain employs TRBV11-2 and TRBJ2-5; D gene unclear. The CDR3 contains 13 residues. CDR1 and CDR2 (germline): SGHAT, FQNNGV. This CDR3 reads CASTRSAQGTQYF. CDR3 nucleotides: TGTGCCAGCACCCGCTCCGCCCAAGGGACCCAGTACTTC.

This clonotype appeared many times. V usage is TRBV20-1 and J usage is TRBJ2-1; TRBD2 matches 13 bases. V shed 3 bases, J shed 5 bases, and the junction held 1 base outside the gene matches. This CDR3 has 14 residues. The V gene's germline CDR1 is DFQATT and CDR2 SNEGSKA (reference sequence). The CDR3 region has the DNA TGCAGTGCTAGGACTAGCGGGAGGCACAATGAGCAGTTCTTC. This sequence encodes CSARTSGRHNEQFF.

This clonotype was seen at least ten times. V gene TRBV4-2 combines with J gene TRBJ2-7; 8 nucleotides line up with TRBD2. With V trimmed by 2 bases and J by 0 bases, 6 bases remained unmatched. The germline CDR1 and CDR2 sequences are LGHNA and YNFKEQ. The CDR3 contains 16 residues. Here the CDR3 reads CASSQPRLARSYEQYF. CDR3 in DNA: TGTGCCAGCAGCCAACCAAGACTAGCGCGCTCCTACGAGCAGTACTTC.

This clonotype was found many times. The chain joins TRBV2 to TRBJ1-2; possibly TRBD1 for D (5 bases). Germline V CDR1 and CDR2: SNHLY, FYNNEI. The germline V and J ends were trimmed by 2 bases and 5 bases, with 6 bases remaining between them. This CDR3 has 12 residues. CDR3 residues: CASSETGYGYTF. As DNA, the CDR3 is TGTGCCAGCAGTGAAACAGGTTATGGCTACACCTTC.

At least ten counts were recorded for this clonotype. The CDR3 DNA reads TGTGCCAGCAGCTTTGGGTCTGCTAACTATGGCTACACCTTC. Translated: CASSFGSANYGYTF. This rearrangement joins TRBV7-9 to TRBJ1-2, with D hard to call. Germline V gives CDR1 SEHNR, CDR2 FQNEAQ (reference sequence). The CDR3 covers 14 residues. Between the trimmed V and J ends, which lost 3 bases and 0 bases, there was a span of 8 bases.

This clonotype was seen many times. This chain joins TRBV7-8 and TRBJ1-1; D remains ambiguous. Germline assignment: CDR1 SGHVS and CDR2 FQNEAQ. The V end lost 4 bases, the J end lost 5 bases, and 11 bases lay between the germline ends. The CDR3 covers 13 residues. The CDR3 loop reads CASSSDISTEAFF. The CDR3 DNA is TGTGCCAGCAGCTCGGATATCTCTACTGAAGCTTTCTTT.

This clonotype was picked up many times. The chain links TRBV4-1 to TRBJ2-1; no reliable D call. Trimming removed 4 bases from V and 3 bases from J, with 22 bases in between. The CDR3 is 18 amino acids. CDR1 is MGHRA and CDR2 is YSYEKL in the germline V gene. The chain's CDR3 is CASSPTPQLGPFYNEQFF. Here the CDR3 DNA reads TGCGCCAGCAGCCCCACCCCCCAGTTAGGGCCCTTCTACAATGAGCAGTTCTTC.

This clonotype was seen at least ten times. This chain uses TRBV25-1 with TRBJ1-1, with D perhaps TRBD1 (5 bases). CDR1 is MGHDK and CDR2 is SYGVNS in the germline V gene. The CDR3 runs to 15 residues. Trimming pared 5 bases from V and 2 bases from J, leaving 15 bases between. The CDR3 sequence: CASSPMLGGNTEAFF. The CDR3 DNA follows: TGTGCCAGCAGTCCAATGTTGGGGGGAAACACTGAAGCTTTCTTT.

This clonotype was counted ten times or more. This chain uses TRBV10-3 with TRBJ2-1; 10 bases line up with TRBD1. V shed 0 bases and J 5 bases; nucleotides not matched to a gene: 4. Per the germline V gene, CDR1 is ENHRY and CDR2 is SYGVKD. The CDR3 is 16 amino acids. CDR3 in amino acids: CAISESPGTGDNEQFF. In nucleotides, the CDR3 is TGTGCCATCAGTGAGTCGCCCGGGACAGGGGACAATGAGCAGTTCTTC.

V is TRBV7-3 and J is TRBJ2-5; the match to TRBD1 covers 11 bases. The CDR3 runs 15 residues. J gave up 5 bases and V 4 bases, and 6 bases lay outside the gene matches. CDR1 SGHTA and CDR2 FQGTGA come from the germline V gene. CDR3 sequence reads: CASSSFGTGGETQYF. The CDR3 DNA sequence: TGTGCCAGCAGCTCCTTCGGGACAGGGGGGGAGACCCAGTACTTC. The full variable domain, completed using reference TRBV7-3 and TRBJ2-5, is GAGVSQTPSNKVTEKGKYVELRCDPISGHTALYWYRQSLGQGPEFLIYFQGTGAADDSGLPNDRFFAVRPEGSVSTLKIQRTERGDSAVYLCASSSFGTGGETQYFGPGTRLLVL.

CDR3 sequence (DNA): TGCGCCAGCAGTGAGTCGGACCACGAGCAGTACTTC. Residues: CASSESDHEQYF. This chain links TRBV10-1 with TRBJ2-7; no firm D call. Germline V gives CDR1 WNHNN, CDR2 SYGVQD (reference sequence). V lost 0 bases, J lost 5 bases, and 5 bases lay in between. The length of the CDR3 is 12 residues.

This clonotype was observed at least ten times. CDR3 nucleotides: TGTGCCAGCAGCCTTGACAGCTACAATGAGCAGTTCTTC. Translated, it gives CASSLDSYNEQFF. The V and J genes are TRBV12-3 or TRBV12-4 and TRBJ2-1, with a possible D match to TRBD1 (5 bases). The CDR3 consists of 13 residues. V lost 6 bases, J lost 3 bases, and 9 bases lay in between.

There are many counts of this clonotype. The chain recombines TRBV2 with TRBJ2-3; weak D call: TRBD1 (6 bases). Germline V CDR1 and CDR2: SNHLY, FYNNEI. Trimming took off 6 bases at V and 2 bases at J, with 12 bases between the two ends. This CDR3 contains 14 residues. CDR3 sequence (DNA): TGTGCCAGCAGGAGGACAGCTTCCACAGATACGCAGTATTTT. Translation gives CASRRTASTDTQYF.